One TCR beta chain is described in this entry. Its antigen is not known. The nonmyeloablative bone marrow transplants came from related graft donors, with transient mixed chimerism. CD4+CD25+CD127- Tregs, CD4+CD25- non-Tregs, CD4 and CD8 cells were sorted. The data originate from a study of Tregs in tolerant kidney transplant recipients. V shed 5 bases, J shed 7 bases, and the junction held 19 bases outside the gene matches. The CDR3 loop spans 17 amino acids. The germline CDR1 and CDR2 sequences are SGHKS and YYEKEE (reference sequence). The data were produced by immunoSEQ multiplex PCR, yet TCRdb's version contains in-frame clones alone and is incomplete. The data hold about 64,000 clones, with over 75% observed a single time. Study-wide results and caveats: Some patients' samples used different primers over time, so nucleotide sequences weren't comparable.

The sequences come from CD4+ T cells from blood (PBMCs), collected 6 months after the transplant. This receptor was identified in a human patient who received a combined kidney and bone marrow transplant. T cells may partly derive from the graft donor. V gene TRBV5-5 combines with J gene TRBJ1-2; 8 bases are a match to TRBD1. The CDR3 sequence is CASSPDPGQGRLTGYTF. CDR3 nucleotides: TGTGCCAGCAGTCCCGACCCTGGACAGGGAAGGTTAACTGGCTACACCTTC.